This TCR beta chain was identified during a study of blood T cell repertoires in COVID-19. About the study: Both acute and convalescent COVID-19 samples were obtained from the United States, Italy and Spain. T cells, B-cell-depleted T cells, or PBMCs provided the cDNA or gDNA that served as material.

Per the original data handling: Using reference gene primer amplification, nucleated cell counts were estimated. The assay was immunoSEQ multiplex PCR, and TCRdb's table has in-frame clones only and misses some. From that table come the V and J calls and clone size; the DNA was used to work out D and trimming. This table holds 45,000 to 65,000 clones, roughly nine tenths found once. V shed 4 bases and J 6 bases; nucleotides not matched to a gene: 9. This CDR3 has 15 amino acids. The germline CDR1 and CDR2 sequences are SGHRS and YFSETQ. The sequencing input was peripheral blood. J is TRBJ1-4 and V is TRBV5-1, with 7 nucleotides matching TRBD1. This sequence was found in a human donor in a cohort sampled during active COVID-19. This CDR3 reads CASSLATGWDEKLFF. The CDR3 bases are TGCGCCAGCAGCCTGGCGACAGGGTGGGATGAAAAACTGTTTTTT. The full variable domain, in which reference TRBV5-1 and TRBJ1-4 provide the parts outside the CDR3, is KAGVTQTPRYLIKTRGQQVTLSCSPISGHRSVSWYQQTPGQGLQFLFEYFSETQRNKGNFPGRFSGRQFSNSRSEMNVSTLELGDSALYLCASSLATGWDEKLFFGSGTQLSVL.